These 13 T cell receptor beta chains were sequenced from one sample in a study of T cell clones after liver transplantation. Assay: immunoSEQ multiplex PCR; the TCRdb copy retains only in-frame clones and omits some. This sample yields some 7,900 clones, of which about four fifths are seen a single time; approximately 40% belongs to the top ten. Sequenced material: CD8+ T cells from blood, taken before liver transplant. All receptors come from a human donor who received a liver transplant.

This chain connects TRBV29-1 to TRBJ2-2, with 8 bases aligning to TRBD1. Germline V lookup: CDR1 SQVTM, CDR2 ANQGSEA. J lost 4 bases, V lost 7 bases, and 8 bases had no gene match. This CDR3 contains 14 residues. CDR3 nucleotide sequence: TGCAGCGGGGAGGACAGGGCGGGCACCGGGGAGCTGTTTTTT. Translation: CSGEDRAGTGELFF.

J is TRBJ2-2 and V is TRBV27; 9 nucleotides agree with TRBD2. The CDR3 has 15 amino acids. V dropped 3 bases and J dropped 6; count of bases not matched to a gene: 5. CDR1 and CDR2 from the germline V gene are MNHEY and SMNVEV (reference sequence). CDR3 nucleotides: TGTGCCAGCAGTTTGGGAGTAGCGGGGGCCGGGGAGCTGTTTTTT. This translates into CASSLGVAGAGELFF.

This clone has a handful of counts. The chain combines TRBV28 with TRBJ2-7, with a tentative D call TRBD1 (5 bases). CDR1 and CDR2 from the germline V gene are MDHEN and SYDVKM. With 3 bases removed from V and 0 bases from J, the gap between germline ends came to 24 bases. The CDR3 consists of 19 residues. This CDR3 is CASSFTRTGRQLSSYEQYF. The DNA for the CDR3 is TGTGCCAGCAGTTTCACGAGGACCGGCAGACAGTTGAGCTCCTACGAGCAGTACTTC.

This clone was counted only a few times. CDR3 in amino acids: CASSPDNSPTIYF. The DNA of the CDR3 is TGTGCCAGTAGCCCCGACAATTCCCCCACCATATATTTT. The V and J genes are TRBV19 and TRBJ1-3, with D hard to call. Germline assignment: CDR1 LNHDA and CDR2 SQIVND (reference sequence). Trimming took 6 bases from V and 9 from J, leaving 15 bases between them. The CDR3 loop spans 13 amino acids.

This clone was counted a single time. CDR3 DNA sequence: TGTGCCATCAGTGAGTCCCAACTAGCCTTGGGTGACAGTGTTAAATTCTCTGGGGCCAACGTCCTGACTTTC. This translates into CAISESQLALGDSVKFSGANVLTF. The chain recombines TRBV10-3 with TRBJ2-6; possibly TRBD2 for D (6 bases). The V end lost 0 bases, the J end lost 0 bases, and 30 bases lay between the germline ends. This CDR3 comprises 24 residues. Germline CDR1 is ENHRY and CDR2 is SYGVKD.

The chain uses TRBV9 and TRBJ1-3; no reliable D call. Trimming pared 2 bases from V and 4 bases from J, leaving 13 bases between. Germline assignment: CDR1 SGDLS and CDR2 YYNGEE. CDR3 length equals 15 residues. Written as DNA, the CDR3 is TGTGCCAGCAGCGTTGAGGGCACCGCCGGAAACACCATATATTTT. This translates into CASSVEGTAGNTIYF.

The chain joins TRBV10-3 to TRBJ1-6; D might be TRBD1 (6 bases). Trimming removed 0 bases from V and 2 bases from J, with 11 bases in between. The CDR3 runs to 17 residues. Germline V lookup: CDR1 ENHRY, CDR2 SYGVKD. CDR3 sequence: CAISESTGLTYNSPLHF. The CDR3 DNA sequence: TGTGCCATCAGTGAGTCGACAGGCCTTACCTATAATTCACCCCTCCACTTT.

This clone has a single count. The V call is TRBV29-1, the J call TRBJ2-5; TRBD2 aligns across 10 bases. Per germline, CDR1 SQVTM and CDR2 ANQGSEA. The CDR3 totals 18 residues. Trimming removed 3 bases from V and 5 bases from J; junction bases left unmatched: 18. The CDR3 here is CSVEVVIGAGGRRETQYF. The CDR3 nucleotides read TGCAGCGTTGAGGTAGTAATCGGAGCGGGGGGGCGGCGCGAGACCCAGTACTTC.

The V gene is TRBV11-2, the J gene TRBJ2-7, with D possibly TRBD1 on 5 matching bases. Trimming took off 2 bases at V and 4 bases at J, with 12 bases between the two ends. Germline loops: CDR1 SGHAT, CDR2 FQNNGV. The length of the CDR3 is 14 residues. The CDR3 region has the DNA TGTGCCAGCAGCTTACAGGGAACAGATTACGAGCAGTACTTC. Amino acids: CASSLQGTDYEQYF.

J is TRBJ2-4 and V is TRBV4-1, with TRBD1 identical over 8 bases. Trimming cost V 9 bases and J 5 bases; bases outside gene matches: 3. This CDR3 comprises 12 residues. Germline CDR1 reads MGHRA; CDR2 reads YSYEKL. The CDR3: CASGQGENIQYF. The DNA of the CDR3 is TGCGCCAGTGGACAGGGCGAAAACATTCAGTACTTC.

This chain uses TRBV4-1 with TRBJ2-1; 7 bases match TRBD2. CDR3 length equals 16 residues. CDR1 is MGHRA, CDR2 YSYEKL, per germline. V lost 4 bases to trimming and J lost 4 bases; unmatched junction nucleotides: 10. The CDR3: CASSPTTAGEYNEQFF. DNA of the CDR3: TGCGCCAGCAGCCCGACAACGGCGGGGGAGTACAATGAGCAGTTCTTC.

The rearrangement joins TRBV7-2 to TRBJ2-3, with no clear D. Germline V lookup: CDR1 SGHTA, CDR2 FQGNSA. The CDR3 loop spans 15 amino acids. The germline V and J ends were trimmed by 8 bases and 5 bases, with 20 bases remaining between them. Here the CDR3 reads CASSAVTVLGDTQYF. For the CDR3, the DNA is TGTGCCAGCTCCGCGGTGACGGTGTTAGGAGATACGCAGTATTTT.

The rearrangement uses TRBV9 and TRBJ1-1; possible D gene TRBD1, 5 bases. V was clipped by 3 bases and J by 10 bases, with 16 bases between them. The CDR3 is made up of 13 amino acids. CDR1 and CDR2 from the germline V gene are SGDLS and YYNGEE. The CDR3 sequence: CASSGGAAEVAFF. CDR3 in DNA: TGTGCCAGCAGCGGCGGGGCAGCGGAAGTAGCTTTCTTT.